One and the same sample provided the 15 T cell receptor beta chains below, sequenced in a study of blood T cell repertoires in COVID-19. The method was immunoSEQ multiplex PCR; TCRdb's version includes in-frame clones alone and lacks a portion of them. Of tens of thousands of clones in the sample, 91% were seen once. Sequencing was done on a sample of peripheral blood. The receptors were sampled from a man aged 55 to 70 with acute or convalescent COVID-19.

This CDR3 reads CASSQDPENSPLHF. CDR3 nucleotides: TGCGCCAGCAGCCAAGATCCCGAGAATTCACCCCTCCACTTT. This chain joins TRBV4-3 and TRBJ1-6; no clear D gene. This CDR3 spans 14 amino acids. Germline assignment: CDR1 LGHNA and CDR2 YSLEER. Trimming took 0 bases from V and 7 from J, leaving 7 bases between them.

This clone was observed a handful of times. The CDR3 is CASSQPRGGQETQYF. The CDR3 DNA follows: TGTGCCAGCAGCCAACCCCGCGGGGGCCAGGAGACCCAGTACTTC. This chain links TRBV4-2 with TRBJ2-5; perhaps TRBD2 as D (7 bases). Per germline, CDR1 LGHNA and CDR2 YNFKEQ. The V end was cut by 2 bases, the J end by 5 bases, with 15 bases between. This CDR3 has 15 residues.

J is TRBJ2-1 and V is TRBV11-3; no reliable D call. From germline, CDR1 is SGHNT and CDR2 YENEEA. Between the trimmed V and J ends, which lost 1 base and 6 bases, there was a span of 7 bases. CDR3 length: 13 amino acids. For the CDR3, the DNA is TGTGCCAGCAGCTTAGGGAGCTCCAATGAGCAGTTCTTC. This gives the protein CASSLGSSNEQFF. The whole variable domain, remainder taken from reference TRBV11-3 and TRBJ2-1, is EAGVVQSPRYKIIEKKQPVAFWCNPISGHNTLYWYLQNLGQGPELLIRYENEEAVDDSQLPKDRFSAERLKGVDSTLKIQPAELGDSAVYLCASSLGSSNEQFFGPGTRLTVL.

This clone was detected only once. Other DNA sequences from this sample encode an identical CDR3 as well. This chain links TRBV28 with TRBJ1-5; D is perhaps TRBD1 (5 bases). This CDR3 is built from 15 residues. Trimming left V 2 bases short and J 1 base short, with 9 bases between. Germline V gives CDR1 MDHEN, CDR2 SYDVKM. Written as DNA, the CDR3 is TGTGCCAGCAGTTTAGCGGGGGGAAGCAATCAGCCCCAGCATTTT. Encoded protein: CASSLAGGSNQPQHF.

The chain employs TRBV28 and TRBJ1-3; D remains ambiguous. The length of the CDR3 is 15 residues. CDR1 and CDR2 from the germline V gene are MDHEN and SYDVKM. V was cut by 6 bases and J by 1 base, with 13 bases left in between. CDR3: CASSQVGVSGNTIYF. As DNA, the CDR3 is TGTGCCAGCAGCCAAGTCGGAGTGTCTGGAAACACCATATATTTT.

This clone was seen a single time. The CDR3 sequence is CASSLGPAGVGETQYF. In DNA form, the CDR3 reads TGTGCCAGCAGCTTAGGCCCAGCGGGAGTAGGGGAGACCCAGTACTTC. The chain combines TRBV7-2 with TRBJ2-5; 8 bases agree with TRBD2. Germline assignment: CDR1 SGHTA and CDR2 FQGNSA. The CDR3 has 16 residues. The ends lost 1 base at V and 5 bases at J; junction bases unmatched: 9.

The genes are TRBV4-1 and TRBJ1-1; D call uncertain. Trimming removed 3 bases from V and 1 base from J, with 18 bases in between. CDR1 and CDR2 from the germline V gene are MGHRA and YSYEKL. The CDR3 runs 17 residues. The CDR3 bases are TGCGCCAGCAGCCAGGCCAAGATACTACCCGCGAACACTGAAGCTTTCTTT. The encoded protein is CASSQAKILPANTEAFF.

The chain combines TRBV28 with TRBJ1-1; possibly TRBD1 for D (5 bases). V shed 4 bases and J shed 11 bases, with 11 bases lying between them. The CDR3 runs to 11 residues. Germline-derived CDR1 and CDR2 are MDHEN and SYDVKM. The CDR3 DNA reads as TGTGCCAGCAGTTCAGGACATACGGCTTTCTTT. Its translation: CASSSGHTAFF.

The genes are TRBV19 and TRBJ1-1, with 9 bases identical to TRBD1. CDR1 and CDR2 from the germline V gene are LNHDA and SQIVND (reference sequence). The CDR3 extends over 15 amino acids. J was trimmed by 10 bases and V by 6 bases; bases with no gene match: 15. The CDR3 loop reads CASSLTGTGLLRAFF. The CDR3 DNA sequence: TGTGCCAGTAGCCTCACCGGGACAGGGCTTTTGCGAGCTTTCTTT. The variable domain in full, with the rest retrieved from reference TRBV19 and TRBJ1-1, is DGGITQSPKYLFRKEGQNVTLSCEQNLNHDAMYWYRQDPGQGLRLIYYSQIVNDFQKGDIAEGYSVSREKKESFPLTVTSAQKNPTAFYLCASSLTGTGLLRAFFGQGTRLTVV.

This chain uses TRBV28 with TRBJ1-2; TRBD1 agrees at 12 bases. Germline V gene data show CDR1 as MDHEN and CDR2 as SYDVKM. After removal of 3 bases from V and 1 base from J, the junction contained 6 bases not matched to a gene. This CDR3 is 17 amino acids long. CDR3 residues: CASSFAGQGAFNYGYTF. In DNA form, the CDR3 reads TGTGCCAGCAGTTTCGCGGGACAGGGGGCCTTTAACTATGGCTACACCTTC.

The CDR3 DNA follows: TGCAGCGTTGGCCGGGAAACTCGGGAGCAGTACTTC. Translation gives CSVGRETREQYF. The chain recombines TRBV29-1 with TRBJ2-7, with a weak D call TRBD2 (5 bases). CDR3 size: 12 residues. Trimming shortened V by 4 bases and J by 7 bases, and 14 bases separated the two germline ends. CDR1 is SQVTM, CDR2 ANQGSEA, per germline.

The chain joins TRBV5-1 to TRBJ2-2; TRBD2 might be the D (5 bases). The V end was cut by 0 bases, the J end by 0 bases, with 6 bases between. Germline CDR1 reads SGHRS; CDR2 reads YFSETQ. The CDR3 is 15 amino acids. CDR3 in DNA: TGCGCCAGCAGCTTGGCGGGGACGAACACCGGGGAGCTGTTTTTT. This codes for CASSLAGTNTGELFF.

The chain recombines TRBV6-5 with TRBJ1-2; unclear D gene. Trimming shortened V by 1 base and J by 0 bases, and 6 bases separated the two germline ends. This CDR3 contains 14 residues. The germline V gene encodes CDR1 MNHEY and CDR2 SVGAGI. The CDR3 coding sequence is TGTGCCAGCAGTTACTTACAGACTAACTATGGCTACACCTTC. It encodes CASSYLQTNYGYTF.

This sequence joins TRBV29-1 and TRBJ2-3; weak D call: TRBD2 (6 bases). The CDR3 sequence is 14 residues long. Germline loops: CDR1 SQVTM, CDR2 ANQGSEA. Trimming removed 7 bases from V and 3 bases from J, with 17 bases in between. The CDR3 region has the DNA TGCAGCGGACGGCGCGGGATAGGGACAGATACGCAGTATTTT. This gives the protein CSGRRGIGTDTQYF.

This clone has a single count. This chain connects TRBV10-3 to TRBJ1-6; TRBD1 matches at 10 bases. This CDR3 is 15 amino acids long. The J segment lost 9 bases and the V segment lost 6 bases, leaving 8 bases of the junction unmatched. Germline V gene lookup returns CDR1 ENHRY and CDR2 SYGVKD. The CDR3 spells CAISYTTGGLSPLHF. CDR3 bases: TGTGCCATCAGCTACACGACAGGGGGCCTTTCACCCCTCCACTTT.